Sequencing of this T cell receptor (beta chain) was carried out in a study of molecular identifiers for immune sequencing clone quantification (dated by TCRdb to 2016 to 2019). General notes on the study: For a replicate experiment, RNA from roughly 21,000 or 96,000 naive CD8 T cells was divided into five aliquots, of which four were sequenced. The study was a methods study using CD8 T cells to benchmark molecular-identifier clustering-based TCR repertoire sequencing (MIDCIRS) and TCR RNA copy counting.

This clonotype occurred a few times. Its antigen target is currently unknown. Base quality data are lacking; no much larger clone is found one base away. Broad study findings and their caveats: Naive libraries contained spiked-in Jurkat TCR RNA (10 copies' worth), which is not part of the donor repertoire. Modeling gave around 2.7 recovered TCR RNA copies per cell versus approximately 10 by digital PCR, implying about 30% capture efficiency. Highly expanded clone sizes could be underestimated because identical TCR molecules may share a barcode. Even against a background of one million naive CD8 T cells, spiked-in Jurkat TCR RNA amounting to a single cell's worth was reported to be detectable. When barcode sub-clustering was left out, chimeric consensus sequences inflated TCR diversity, with chimeras reaching as high as 47%. In CMV-specific effector cells, clones with more than 20 RNA copies accounted for over 97% of molecules, whereas in naive cells such clones accounted for under 1%.

CDR1 and CDR2 are drawn from the germline V gene: KGHDR, SFDVKD. V ends up 4 bases short and J 7 bases short, with an unmatched junction base count of 10. The CDR3, from cysteine to phenylalanine, totals 16 residues. Solely the CDR3 DNA is kept, with 48 bases framed from the first base. Libraries of naive CD8 T cells were generated from approximately 20,000 to 1,000,000 sorted cells, with 10%, 30% or 50% of the purified RNA used. Naive CD8 T cells were FACS-sorted as CD8+CD4-CCR7+CD45RA+ on a BD FACSAria II into RLT Plus buffer. Roughly nine TCR copies' worth of Jurkat RNA were spiked into roughly 17,000-1,100,000 naive CD8 T cell samples to test detection sensitivity. CD8 T cells were enriched using RosetteSep CD8+ T Cell Enrichment Cocktail and Ficoll-Paque, and the enriched cells then underwent ACK red cell lysis. The library was generated by PCR. Sequencing relied on an Illumina HiSeq 4000. Bulk TCR libraries were prepared as previously described, using TCR primers listed in Table S5. The Qiagen AllPrep DNA/RNA kit was used to purify total RNA. Before any analysis, reads coming from multiple sequencing runs of the same library were combined into one pool. As for the original processing: Reads were retained only if the reads had an exact TCR constant sequence, and the retained reads were trimmed to 150 nt and grouped according to their 12-nt molecular barcodes. Reads in each barcode group were sub-clustered using a 15% Levenshtein threshold, and a quality-weighted consensus sequence was built for each RNA molecule. Non-functional sequences were discarded, and so were lower-count sequences lying one edit away from another sequence. Based on a fit of two negative binomial distributions, barcode sub-clusters having less than 20% of the maximum read count were discarded. Using fastp trimming at Q25 and MiXCR clonotype assembly, TCRdb reanalyzed the public sequencing data and kept in-frame beta chains. Duplicate CDR3 protein sequences are folded into a single record with the most common DNA and genes. V and J calls and clone size were set by TCRdb, not the authors. The sample contains more than 450,000 distinct CDR3 sequences, 20% to 25% of them found a single time. Together, the top ten hold roughly 0.81% of the sample.

The TCR sequence derives from a human donor in good health. Some libraries in this study had Jurkat cell RNA spiked in. What was sequenced was naive CD8+ T cells from blood, with Jurkat cell RNA spiked in. Interpreted using the paper, the cell subset or site label stands for: FACS-sorted CD8+CD4-CCR7+CD45RA+ naive T cells. The chain employs TRBV24-1 and TRBJ1-5, and TRBD1 matches 9 of the central bases. The CDR3 reads CATSEGTGSLGQPQHF. The DNA sequence is given as TGTGCCACCAGTGAGGGGACAGGGAGCCTTGGACAGCCCCAGCATTTT.